Reported below is one T cell receptor beta chain. The data were obtained in a study of cytomegalovirus exposure and HLA in healthy donors. About the research overall: From roughly 180 million T cells, an earlier analysis saw under 140 million unique TCR beta sequences.

With V trimmed by 4 bases and J by 6 bases, 4 bases remained unmatched. Germline CDR1 reads SGDLS; CDR2 reads YYNGEE. The CDR3 totals 15 residues. 13 Jbeta primers and 60 Vbeta primers were used for the PCR. The method was immunoSEQ multiplex PCR; TCRdb's version includes in-frame clones alone and lacks a portion of them. This sample carries roughly 88,000 clones, with 15% going to the ten biggest clones. The TCR originated in a man in his fifties in good health and CMV-seropositive. The sample was PBMCs. This chain connects TRBV9 to TRBJ2-1, with 13 bases aligning to TRBD2. CDR3 in amino acids: CASSLGTSGTNEQFF. For the CDR3, the DNA is TGTGCCAGCAGCCTAGGGACTAGCGGGACCAATGAGCAGTTCTTC.